This TCR beta chain stems from a study of T cell changes during pregnancy in multiple sclerosis. The germline gives CDR1 SGHKS, CDR2 YYEKEE (reference sequence). V lost 4 bases, J lost 0 bases, and 13 bases lay in between. CDR3 length: 16 amino acids. TCRdb's copy holds only in-frame clones and misses some; the assay was immunoSEQ multiplex PCR. The table lists 70,000 to 100,000 clones, 85% to 95% of them singletons. This chain links TRBV5-5 with TRBJ1-4, with a tentative D call TRBD1 (6 bases). The sequence was obtained from a female donor with multiple sclerosis, enrolled in a pregnancy study. The sample here was peripheral blood, taken in the first trimester of pregnancy. The DNA of the CDR3 is TGTGCCAGCAGCCCAGGGGAAAGGGCAACTAATGAAAAACTGTTTTTT. This codes for CASSPGERATNEKLFF.